The 3 T cell receptor beta chains in this list originate from one sample, sequenced in a study of blood T cell repertoires in COVID-19. Measured with immunoSEQ multiplex PCR; TCRdb has only the in-frame clones, and not every one. Altogether just over 90,000 clones are present, approximately 80% being singletons, with the ten largest covering about 15%. Material: peripheral blood. Receptor source: a human donor in a cohort sampled during active COVID-19.

The chain has TRBV7-9 and TRBJ1-2; D unclear. The CDR3 length is 11 residues. Per germline, CDR1 SEHNR and CDR2 FQNEAQ (reference sequence). V was pared by 3 bases and J by 7 bases, with 6 bases between. The CDR3 DNA sequence: TGTGCCAGCAGCTTCGGGGTTGGCTACACCTTC. Translated: CASSFGVGYTF. Supplemented by reference TRBV7-9 and TRBJ1-2, the full variable domain reads DTGVSQNPRHKITKRGQNVTFRCDPISEHNRLYWYRQTLGQGPEFLTYFQNEAQLEKSRLLSDRFSAERPKGSFSTLEIQRTEQGDSAMYLCASSFGVGYTFGSGTRLTVV.

The chain links TRBV18 to TRBJ2-5; D might be TRBD1 (6 bases). V lost 2 bases, J lost 2 bases, and 12 bases lay in between. The CDR3 covers 15 residues. The germline V gene has CDR1 KGHSH and CDR2 LQKENI. The CDR3 nucleotides read TGTGCCAGCTCACCAGAGGGACACTTGCAAGAGACCCAGTACTTC. This gives the protein CASSPEGHLQETQYF.

The chain couples TRBV6-4 to TRBJ1-1, with 10 bases matching TRBD1. V trimming: 6 bases; J trimming: 6 bases; junction bases outside the gene matches: 7. CDR3 length: 14 residues. In germline, CDR1 is MRHNA, CDR2 SNTAGT. Written as DNA, the CDR3 is TGTGCCAGCAGCTCCGGGACAGGGGATTCTGAAGCTTTCTTT. This sequence encodes CASSSGTGDSEAFF.